This T cell receptor beta chain was retrieved from a study of T-cell reconstitution after alpha-beta-depleted transplantation in children. TCRbeta library preparation incorporated unique molecular identifiers. TCRdb recomputed calls from the PCR reads with MiXCR, one row per CDR3 protein. The table has hundreds of thousands of distinct CDR3 sequences, about an eighth seen once; the top ten hold 4% to 5.5%. This CDR3 has 16 amino acids. Trimming cost V 4 bases and J 2 bases, with 15 bases left between them. Germline loops: CDR1 SEHNR, CDR2 FQNEAQ (reference sequence). The chain carries TRBV7-9 and TRBJ2-1; a weak D match, TRBD1 (6 bases). Sample: PBMCs, taken from the stem cell graft. This TCR was sampled from a human donor who donated a stem cell graft to a child with Fanconi anemia. The CDR3 region is CASSWTQGITYNEQFF. The CDR3 bases are TGTGCCAGCAGCTGGACCCAGGGGATCACCTACAATGAGCAGTTCTTC.